This T cell receptor (beta chain) is from a study of tumor and adjacent non-tumor tissue in lung cancer. For the study at large: Approximately 4.2 million productive TCRbeta reads were obtained per sample on average.

The library came from three nested PCR rounds adapted from ARM-PCR protocols. One entry per CDR3 protein results from TCRdb running MiXCR on the multiplex PCR reads. The data contain 90,000 or so distinct CDR3 sequences, roughly 62% of them seen just once; the ten biggest clones take up roughly 15%. No cell sorting was done before RNA was extracted from the tissue. Donors were chemotherapy-naive, newly diagnosed lung cancer surgical patients in China, August–late 2014. In regard to this clonotype: The antigen remains undetermined.

The CDR3 sequence is 15 residues long. The germline CDR1 and CDR2 sequences are SGHVS and FQNEAQ. V was trimmed by 5 bases and J by 0 bases, leaving 11 bases between them. General observations from the study: Patients with more diverse tumor TCRs had worse survival.

Sequencing input: lung tumor tissue. The clonotype originates from a man aged 70 or older with non-small cell lung cancer. The chain carries TRBV7-8 and TRBJ1-3; D not resolved. The CDR3 reads CASSPEISSGNTIYF. CDR3 nucleotides: TGTGCCAGCAGCCCGGAAATAAGCTCTGGAAACACCATATATTTT.